Presented here are 21 T cell receptor beta chains from one specimen sequenced in a study of blood T cell repertoires in COVID-19. TCRdb's table, derived via immunoSEQ multiplex PCR, lists solely in-frame clones and lacks some. This table holds some 250,000 clones, just over 90% found once. The sequenced material came from PBMCs or T cells enriched from blood (not recorded which). The receptors here all came from a woman between 35 and 50 years old with acute COVID-19.

Here the CDR3 DNA reads TGTGCCTGGAGTGGGGGCAGGGTCGAGTCACCCCTCCACTTT. Translating it yields CAWSGGRVESPLHF. The chain links TRBV30 to TRBJ1-6; weak D call: TRBD1 (5 bases). The CDR3 is made up of 14 amino acids. The ends were cut back, 1 base at V and 10 bases at J, with 14 bases in the middle. CDR1 GTSNPN and CDR2 SVGIG come from the germline V gene (reference sequence).

The genes are TRBV5-4 and TRBJ2-7, with D maybe TRBD2 (5 bases). The CDR3 is 14 residues long. Trimming removed 4 bases at V and 0 bases at J, with 11 bases between. Germline V gene lookup returns CDR1 SGHNT and CDR2 YYREEE (reference sequence). The CDR3 here is CASSHKRNSYEQYF. In DNA, the CDR3 is TGTGCCAGCAGCCACAAGCGGAACTCCTACGAGCAGTACTTC.

This chain's CDR3 is CSASPRANSYNSPLHF. CDR3 nucleotides: TGCAGTGCTAGTCCCAGGGCAAACTCCTATAATTCACCCCTCCACTTT. The chain recombines TRBV20-1 with TRBJ1-6; possibly TRBD1 for D (5 bases). V was pared by 3 bases and J by 0 bases, with 12 bases between. CDR1 DFQATT and CDR2 SNEGSKA come from the germline V gene (reference sequence). CDR3 size: 16 residues.

The chain carries TRBV2 and TRBJ1-1; 9 positions agree with TRBD1. The germline CDR1 and CDR2 sequences are SNHLY and FYNNEI. The CDR3 consists of 13 residues. V lost 10 bases and J lost 4; bases outside the gene matches: 7. CDR3: CATKQGARTEAFF. DNA for the CDR3: TGTGCCACCAAACAGGGGGCGCGCACTGAAGCTTTCTTT.

With regard to this clone: The same CDR3 can be traced to other DNA sequences in this sample. The chain joins TRBV19 to TRBJ1-5, with 10 bases aligning to TRBD1. CDR3 length: 15 residues. V lost 5 bases to trimming and J lost 3 bases; unmatched junction nucleotides: 4. Germline V gives CDR1 LNHDA, CDR2 SQIVND (reference sequence). The CDR3, as DNA: TGTGCCAGTAGTTCGGGACAGGGGTACAATCAGCCCCAGCATTTT. This sequence encodes CASSSGQGYNQPQHF.

The chain employs TRBV7-2 and TRBJ2-2; D ambiguous. The CDR3 spans 14 residues. Germline CDR1 is SGHTA and CDR2 is FQGNSA. V was cut by 3 bases and J by 1 base, with 6 bases left in between. This CDR3 reads CASSLRLNTGELFF. As DNA, the CDR3 is TGTGCCAGCAGCTTGCGACTGAACACCGGGGAGCTGTTTTTT.

CDR3 in amino acids: CAWLEQVNYGYTF. CDR3 nucleotides: TGTGCCTGGCTGGAACAGGTCAACTATGGCTACACCTTC. The chain links TRBV30 to TRBJ1-2; possibly TRBD1 for D (5 bases). The CDR3 contains 13 residues. The germline V and J ends were trimmed by 5 bases and 2 bases, with 12 bases remaining between them. CDR1 is GTSNPN, CDR2 SVGIG, per germline (reference sequence).

The chain is built from TRBV5-6 and TRBJ2-3, with TRBD2 matching 12 bases. V dropped 1 base and J dropped 6; count of bases not matched to a gene: 3. CDR3 length: 15 amino acids. Germline lookup yields CDR1 SGHDT and CDR2 YYEEEE. CDR3 sequence reads: CASSLPTSGSDTQYF. CDR3 sequence (DNA): TGTGCCAGCAGCTTGCCGACTAGCGGGAGTGATACGCAGTATTTT. The whole variable domain, remainder taken from reference TRBV5-6 and TRBJ2-3, is DAGVTQSPTHLIKTRGQQVTLRCSPKSGHDTVSWYQQALGQGPQFIFQYYEEEERQRGNFPDRFSGHQFPNYSSELNVNALLLGDSALYLCASSLPTSGSDTQYFGPGTRLTVL.

V usage is TRBV12-5 and J usage is TRBJ1-2; TRBD1 matches at 10 bases. This CDR3 spans 15 amino acids. Trimming cost V 4 bases and J 5 bases; bases outside gene matches: 7. Germline V gene sequence: CDR1 LGHNT, CDR2 FRNRAP. The CDR3: CASGSDRGFGYGYTF. DNA of the CDR3: TGTGCTAGTGGTTCGGACAGGGGGTTTGGTTATGGCTACACCTTC.

This chain uses TRBV6-6 with TRBJ1-3; D perhaps matches TRBD1 (6 bases). The germline V and J ends were trimmed by 6 bases and 0 bases, with 15 bases remaining between them. The CDR3 consists of 16 residues. The V gene's germline CDR1 is MNHNY and CDR2 SVGAGI (reference sequence). The CDR3 here is CASRHSGASSGNTIYF. Here the CDR3 DNA reads TGTGCCAGCAGGCACTCAGGGGCCAGCTCTGGAAACACCATATATTTT.

The gene calls are TRBV3-1 (or the pseudogene TRBV3-2) and TRBJ1-2; D not certain. This CDR3 has 13 amino acids. Germline V lookup: CDR1 LGHDT, CDR2 YNNKEL (reference sequence). With 0 bases removed from V and 8 bases from J, the gap between germline ends came to 10 bases. The DNA of the CDR3 is TGTGCCAGCAGCCAAGAGATAGCCAAGGGCTACACCTTC. Translating it yields CASSQEIAKGYTF.

The chain couples TRBV7-8 to TRBJ2-2; no clear D gene. Trimming removed 5 bases from V and 7 bases from J, with 8 bases in between. This CDR3 is built from 12 residues. Germline CDR1 is SGHVS and CDR2 is FQNEAQ. The CDR3 bases are TGTGCCAGCAGCCAACGAGTCGGGGAGCTGTTTTTT. Amino acids: CASSQRVGELFF.

The rearrangement uses TRBV6-2 or TRBV6-3 and TRBJ1-2; unclear D gene. With 0 bases removed from V and 3 bases from J, the gap between germline ends came to 5 bases. This CDR3 comprises 13 residues. The V gene's germline CDR1 is MNHEY and CDR2 SVGEGT. The CDR3 sequence is CASSYSPDYGYTF. Written as DNA, the CDR3 is TGTGCCAGCAGTTACTCTCCGGACTATGGCTACACCTTC.

V gene TRBV6-2 or TRBV6-3 combines with J gene TRBJ1-1; 9 bases are shared with TRBD1. Germline CDR1 reads MNHEY; CDR2 reads SVGEGT. Germline trimming cut 2 bases from V and 11 bases from J; bases unmatched to any gene: 9. The CDR3 is made up of 14 amino acids. The CDR3 bases are TGTGCCAGCAGTTACCAAAGAGGACAGGGGCACGCTTTCTTT. Its translation: CASSYQRGQGHAFF.

This rearrangement joins TRBV19 to TRBJ1-5; D perhaps matches TRBD1 (6 bases). Germline assignment: CDR1 LNHDA and CDR2 SQIVND (reference sequence). The CDR3 runs to 12 residues. Trimming shortened V by 4 bases and J by 6 bases, and 7 bases separated the two germline ends. The CDR3 here is CASSTRGQPQHF. CDR3 bases: TGTGCCAGTAGTACCAGGGGTCAGCCCCAGCATTTT.

This chain uses TRBV30 with TRBJ2-1; D perhaps matches TRBD2 (5 bases). Trimming took 5 bases from V and 8 from J, leaving 19 bases between them. CDR3 length: 14 amino acids. CDR1 is GTSNPN and CDR2 is SVGIG in the germline V gene (reference sequence). The CDR3 DNA reads as TGTGCCTGGGGCGCGGACTTCATCGGTGATGAGCAGTTCTTC. It yields the protein CAWGADFIGDEQFF. Filled out from reference TRBV30 and TRBJ2-1, the complete variable domain reads SQTIHQWPATLVQPVGSPLSLECTVEGTSNPNLYWYRQAAGRGLQLLFYSVGIGQISSEVPQNLSASRPQDRQFILSSKKLLLSDSGFYLCAWGADFIGDEQFFGPGTRLTVL.

The chain couples TRBV18 to TRBJ2-3, with 9 positions matching TRBD1. J was trimmed by 2 bases and V by 2 bases; bases with no gene match: 2. Germline V CDR1 and CDR2: KGHSH, LQKENI. The CDR3 is made up of 15 amino acids. The CDR3, as DNA: TGTGCCAGCTCACCAACAGGGGGCTTCACAGATACGCAGTATTTT. Residues: CASSPTGGFTDTQYF.

This chain links TRBV15 with TRBJ2-5, with D perhaps TRBD1 (5 bases). The V end was cut by 3 bases, the J end by 5 bases, with 10 bases between. CDR1 is LNHNV and CDR2 is YYDKDF in the germline V gene (reference sequence). This CDR3 region has 13 residues. CDR3 region: CATSRIAGETQYF. CDR3 sequence (DNA): TGTGCCACCAGCAGGATTGCAGGGGAGACCCAGTACTTC. Together with reference TRBV15 and TRBJ2-5, the CDR3 gives the full variable domain: DAMVIQNPRYQVTQFGKPVTLSCSQTLNHNVMYWYQQKSSQAPKLLFHYYDKDFNNEADTPDNFQSRRPNTSFCFLDIRSPGLGDTAMYLCATSRIAGETQYFGPGTRLLVL.

This clone is a singleton in its sample. This chain links TRBV28 with TRBJ2-6; TRBD2 might be the D (5 bases). CDR1 MDHEN and CDR2 SYDVKM come from the germline V gene. CDR3 size: 18 residues. Deletions cut 5 bases from V and 0 bases from J, with 17 bases between. CDR3 nucleotides: TGTGCCAGCAGTACCCCCGCGAGCCGGGGCTCTGGGGCCAACGTCCTGACTTTC. The encoded protein is CASSTPASRGSGANVLTF.

J is TRBJ2-5 and V is TRBV7-8; a weak D match, TRBD1 (5 bases). Trimming took off 3 bases at V and 1 base at J, with 9 bases between the two ends. Germline V lookup: CDR1 SGHVS, CDR2 FQNEAQ. The CDR3 loop spans 14 amino acids. CDR3 protein: CASSFLGPQETQYF. The CDR3 bases are TGTGCCAGCAGCTTTTTGGGGCCCCAAGAGACCCAGTACTTC. Filled out from reference TRBV7-8 and TRBJ2-5, the complete variable domain reads GAGVSQSPRYKVAKRGQDVALRCDPISGHVSLFWYQQALGQGPEFLTYFQNEAQLDKSGLPSDRFFAERPEGSVSTLKIQRTQQEDSAVYLCASSFLGPQETQYFGPGTRLLVL.

A single count supports this clone. V and J are TRBV15 and TRBJ2-7; 14 bases match TRBD2. Germline V gene lookup returns CDR1 LNHNV and CDR2 YYDKDF (reference sequence). Germline trimming cut 3 bases from V and 2 bases from J; bases unmatched to any gene: 3. This CDR3 is 16 amino acids long. The CDR3 DNA follows: TGTGCCACCAGCAGGGGACTAGCGGGAGCTCCCTACGAGCAGTACTTC. Translated, it gives CATSRGLAGAPYEQYF.